The T cell receptor beta chain described here comes from a study of T cells in Graves' hyperthyroidism and ophthalmopathy. This clonotype occurred many times. Its target is unknown. Germline CDR1 and CDR2: SGDLS and YYNGEE. The CDR3 has 15 amino acids. The V end was cut by 0 bases, the J end by 4 bases, with 14 bases between. Notes on the study in general: Among clonotypes expanded in thyroid above 0.001, most were also found in blood.

Amplified TCR beta CDR3 regions derived from RNA transcripts. HTBI primers were the set used in a first-round RT-PCR of the TCR CDR3. One entry per CDR3 protein, called by TCRdb with MiXCR from the multiplex PCR reads. The table lists a few hundred thousand distinct CDR3 sequences, under 15% of them singletons, with around a sixth in the top ten. V gene TRBV9 combines with J gene TRBJ2-7; D tentatively fits TRBD1 or TRBD2 (5 bases each). The TCR originated in a woman aged 18-29 years with Graves' hyperthyroidism. The sequenced sample was blood. The CDR3 here is CASSVDGDPGYEQYF. The CDR3 region has the DNA TGTGCCAGCAGCGTAGACGGGGACCCGGGATACGAGCAGTACTTC.